The clone carrying this TCR beta chain was detected a few times. The V gene's germline CDR1 is DFQATT and CDR2 SNEGSKA (reference sequence). Unmatched junction bases numbered 8, after V lost 4 bases and J lost 6 bases. The CDR3 is 14 amino acids. Template material for amplifying TCR beta CDR3 regions consisted of RNA transcripts. Researchers ran a first-round RT-PCR on the TCR CDR3 using the HTBI primer set. MiXCR was run by TCRdb on the multiplex PCR reads, yielding one entry per CDR3 protein. The sample consists of 690,000 or so distinct CDR3 sequences, 18% of them appearing once. Each diagnosis was grounded in clinical symptoms, serum thyroxine and TRAb, thyroid ultrasound, and orbital computed tomography. The data derive from a study of T cells in Graves' hyperthyroidism and ophthalmopathy.

This TCR derives from a woman in her 50s with Graves' hyperthyroidism that later progressed to Graves' ophthalmopathy. The chain recombines TRBV20-1 with TRBJ1-5, with 8 bases that match TRBD1. The sample comprised blood. The CDR3 region has the DNA TGCAGTGCTATAAGAGACAGGGGCAGTCAGCCCCAGCATTTT. Translation gives CSAIRDRGSQPQHF.